This TCR beta chain was recorded in a study of Tregs in tolerant kidney transplant recipients. Study conclusions and caveats: Tregs expanded with activated donor B cells seemed most donor-specific.

Mixed chimerism was transient after nonmyeloablative marrow transplants from related graft donors. Unstimulated regulatory T cells (CD4+CD25+CD127-), CD4+CD25- non-regulatory cells, CD4 and CD8 cells were FACS-sorted from thawed PBMCs. As to this clone: What it recognizes is unknown.

TCRdb's table, derived via immunoSEQ multiplex PCR, lists solely in-frame clones and lacks some. The sample yields 80,000 or so clones, roughly nine tenths seen once. In germline, CDR1 is SGHRS, CDR2 YFSETQ. The V and J ends lost 3 bases and 6 bases, in that order; junction bases with no gene match: 5. This CDR3 comprises 14 residues. This receptor was identified in a human patient who received a combined kidney and bone marrow transplant. Part of the T cells may come from the graft donor. The J gene is TRBJ1-5, the V gene TRBV5-1; the match to TRBD1 covers 8 bases. Sequenced material: CD4+ T cells from blood (PBMCs), taken 24 months after the transplant. Written as DNA, the CDR3 is TGCGCCAGCAGCTATGGACAGGGCGTTCAGCCCCAGCATTTT. Protein sequence: CASSYGQGVQPQHF.